This T cell receptor beta chain was captured by sequencing in a study of blood T cell repertoires in COVID-19. Study summary: Samples taken during acute and convalescent COVID-19 were collected in the United States, Italy and Spain. PBMCs, B-cell-depleted T cells, or T cells provided the cDNA or gDNA that made up the material.

The germline V gene encodes CDR1 SGHVS and CDR2 FQNEAQ. V shed 4 bases and J 5 bases; nucleotides not matched to a gene: 11. The CDR3 contains 16 residues. Assay used: immunoSEQ multiplex PCR; TCRdb lists only in-frame clones, some missing. The sample carries about 170,000 clones, approximately 88% recorded once. This chain uses TRBV7-8 with TRBJ2-3, with TRBD2 matching over 8 bases. Sequencing used peripheral blood. The TCR originated in a man between 18 and 35 years old with active or convalescent COVID-19. The CDR3 sequence: CASSSPGGGVRDTQYF. The CDR3 DNA sequence: TGTGCCAGCAGCTCGCCGGGGGGGGGCGTAAGAGATACGCAGTATTTT.